These 22 T cell receptor beta chains came from one sample sequenced in a study of blood T cell repertoires in COVID-19. This table comes from immunoSEQ multiplex PCR, and its TCRdb copy is limited to in-frame clones, with some not included. The sample holds 100,000 to 150,000 clones, more than 60% seen once. Sequenced: peripheral blood. These receptors all come from a woman between 70 and 85 years old with acute or convalescent COVID-19.

V and J are TRBV19 and TRBJ1-2, with D possibly matching TRBD1 (6 bases). Trimming took off 2 bases at V and 4 bases at J, with 17 bases between the two ends. Germline loops: CDR1 LNHDA, CDR2 SQIVND (reference sequence). The CDR3 has 16 residues. The CDR3, as DNA: TGTGCCAGTAGTATACCGTCTCGGGGGGCAGGCTATGGCTACACCTTC. Protein: CASSIPSRGAGYGYTF.

V gene TRBV2 combines with J gene TRBJ2-5, with 9 bases that match TRBD2. Germline V gene lookup returns CDR1 SNHLY and CDR2 FYNNEI. V shed 3 bases and J 5 bases; nucleotides not matched to a gene: 7. There are 15 residues in the CDR3. CDR3 nucleotides: TGTGCCAGCAGTGATCCGCGGGGGGGCCGGGAGACCCAGTACTTC. Translating it yields CASSDPRGGRETQYF.

The rearrangement joins TRBV7-9 to TRBJ2-7; D perhaps matches TRBD1 (5 bases). The CDR3 loop spans 12 amino acids. Between the trimmed V and J ends, which lost 9 bases and 2 bases, there was a span of 11 bases. Per germline, CDR1 SEHNR and CDR2 FQNEAQ (reference sequence). The CDR3 loop reads CASTEQAYEQYF. CDR3 DNA: TGTGCCAGTACCGAACAGGCCTACGAGCAGTACTTC.

The table lists this clone with a few counts. This chain connects TRBV2 to TRBJ2-7, with D unclear. This CDR3 has 12 residues. The germline CDR1 and CDR2 sequences are SNHLY and FYNNEI. With 7 bases removed from V and 0 bases from J, the gap between germline ends came to 7 bases. The DNA for the CDR3 is TGTGCCAGCACCCGACTCTCCTACGAGCAGTACTTC. This encodes CASTRLSYEQYF.

This clone was seen a handful of times. This sequence joins TRBV7-2 and TRBJ1-5; possible D gene TRBD1, 5 bases. The V gene lost 5 bases and the J gene lost 3 bases, with 11 bases spanning the gap. The CDR3 runs 14 residues. Germline assignment: CDR1 SGHTA and CDR2 FQGNSA. The CDR3 region has the DNA TGTGCCAGCAGCCCGGGGGTTATCAATCAGCCCCAGCATTTT. Its translation is CASSPGVINQPQHF.

This sequence joins TRBV7-6 and TRBJ2-2, with 8 bases identical to TRBD1. Germline CDR1 is SGHVS and CDR2 is FNYEAQ. The CDR3 has 16 residues. The ends lost 5 bases at V and 4 bases at J; junction bases unmatched: 9. Here the CDR3 reads CASSRTGGIGTGELFF. The CDR3 bases are TGTGCCAGCAGCCGTACAGGGGGTATAGGCACCGGGGAGCTGTTTTTT. Drawing the rest from reference TRBV7-6 and TRBJ2-2, the complete variable domain is GAGVSQSPRYKVTKRGQDVALRCDPISGHVSLYWYRQALGQGPEFLTYFNYEAQQDKSGLPNDRFSAERPEGSISTLTIQRTEQRDSAMYRCASSRTGGIGTGELFFGEGSRLTVL.

The chain links TRBV30 to TRBJ2-3, with TRBD1 matching 7 bases. Germline CDR1 GTSNPN, CDR2 SVGIG (reference sequence). Germline trimming cut 5 bases from V and 4 bases from J; bases unmatched to any gene: 6. CDR3 length: 13 residues. The CDR3 DNA reads TGTGCCTGGTCGACTGGGACAGCAGATACGCAGTATTTT. Encoded protein: CAWSTGTADTQYF.

This clone was detected only a few times. The rearrangement uses TRBV3-1 (or the pseudogene TRBV3-2) and TRBJ1-2; 7 bases align to TRBD1. Germline V gives CDR1 LGHDT, CDR2 YNNKEL (reference sequence). The J segment lost 8 bases and the V segment lost 2 bases, leaving 8 bases of the junction unmatched. There are 14 residues in the CDR3. CDR3 amino acids: CASSQPPNRGGYTF. Written as DNA, the CDR3 is TGTGCCAGCAGCCAACCCCCTAACAGGGGCGGCTACACCTTC.

Note on this clone: The sample contains more than one DNA sequence encoding this CDR3. The CDR3 DNA reads as TGTGCCAGCTCACCACCCGGGACACCGAACTATGGCTACACCTTC. Translating it yields CASSPPGTPNYGYTF. The gene calls are TRBV18 and TRBJ1-2, with D tentatively TRBD1 (6 bases). CDR3 length: 15 amino acids. Per the germline V gene, CDR1 is KGHSH and CDR2 is LQKENI. V lost 0 bases and J 2 bases, leaving 10 bases between the germline ends.

Ten or more counts support this clone. The chain is built from TRBV10-3 and TRBJ2-7, with 10 nucleotides matching TRBD1. Germline V gene data show CDR1 as ENHRY and CDR2 as SYGVKD. This CDR3 is 14 amino acids long. V was pared by 6 bases and J by 3 bases, with 5 bases of the junction left unmatched. This chain's CDR3 is CAIRGDRGDYEQYF. CDR3 nucleotides: TGTGCCATCAGAGGGGACAGGGGTGACTACGAGCAGTACTTC.

The J gene is TRBJ2-6, the V gene TRBV5-4, with 8 nucleotides matching TRBD1. The V and J ends lost 2 bases and 1 base, in that order; junction bases with no gene match: 8. The CDR3 covers 18 residues. Germline CDR1 is SGHNT and CDR2 is YYREEE (reference sequence). The chain's CDR3 is CASSFRTGSFSGANVLTF. In DNA, the CDR3 is TGTGCCAGCAGCTTTCGGACAGGGAGTTTTTCTGGGGCCAACGTCCTGACTTTC.

V is TRBV4-3 and J is TRBJ2-3; the D gene is possibly TRBD2 (6 bases). The germline CDR1 and CDR2 sequences are LGHNA and YSLEER. Trimming cost V 0 bases and J 1 base, with 11 bases left between them. This CDR3 comprises 16 residues. Here the CDR3 reads CASSQDIGGGTDTQYF. In DNA, the CDR3 is TGCGCCAGCAGCCAAGATATCGGAGGGGGCACAGATACGCAGTATTTT.

The chain has TRBV3-1 (or the pseudogene TRBV3-2) and TRBJ2-6; maybe TRBD2 (7 bases). The length of the CDR3 is 18 residues. Germline-derived CDR1 and CDR2 are LGHDT and YNNKEL (reference sequence). V was cut by 4 bases and J by 0 bases, with 16 bases left in between. CDR3 region: CASSPRGGGLSGANVLTF. In DNA, the CDR3 is TGTGCCAGCAGCCCCCGAGGGGGGGGACTCTCTGGGGCCAACGTCCTGACTTTC.

The chain uses TRBV6-5 and TRBJ2-5; maybe TRBD1 (6 bases). The CDR3 length is 14 residues. Trimming removed 0 bases from V and 1 base from J, with 6 bases in between. The germline CDR1 and CDR2 sequences are MNHEY and SVGAGI. CDR3: CASSYSGGQETQYF. CDR3 sequence (DNA): TGTGCCAGCAGTTACTCAGGGGGCCAAGAGACCCAGTACTTC.

The CDR3 loop is CASSTTGGLDEQFF. CDR3 nucleotide sequence: TGTGCCAGCAGCACTACAGGGGGGCTCGATGAGCAGTTCTTC. The chain recombines TRBV3-1 (or the pseudogene TRBV3-2) with TRBJ2-1; 8 nucleotides agree with TRBD1. The CDR3 runs to 14 residues. Trimming at V came to 5 bases and at J to 8 bases, leaving 8 bases not matched to a gene. In germline, CDR1 is LGHDT, CDR2 YNNKEL (reference sequence).

This clone was counted once. V and J are TRBV7-9 and TRBJ2-5; 8 bases are a match to TRBD2. J lost 1 base, V lost 5 bases, and 3 bases had no gene match. This CDR3 is 14 amino acids long. CDR1 is SEHNR, CDR2 FQNEAQ, per germline (reference sequence). The CDR3 reads CASSVTSGQETQYF. The CDR3 DNA reads as TGTGCCAGCAGCGTTACTAGCGGCCAAGAGACCCAGTACTTC.

The chain has TRBV3-1 (or the pseudogene TRBV3-2) and TRBJ2-5; 7 bases fit TRBD1. This CDR3 has 14 amino acids. Per the germline V gene, CDR1 is LGHDT and CDR2 is YNNKEL (reference sequence). J lost 3 bases, V lost 3 bases, and 4 bases had no gene match. The CDR3: CASSQAGTEETQYF. The CDR3 DNA reads as TGTGCCAGCAGCCAGGCCGGGACAGAAGAGACCCAGTACTTC.

The chain joins TRBV2 to TRBJ1-5; the match to TRBD1 covers 8 bases. The CDR3 contains 16 residues. The V and J ends lost 2 bases and 1 base, in that order; junction bases with no gene match: 4. Germline V gene data show CDR1 as SNHLY and CDR2 as FYNNEI. DNA for the CDR3: TGTGCCAGCAGTGAACAGGGGGCAGGAAGCAATCAGCCCCAGCATTTT. Protein: CASSEQGAGSNQPQHF.

This chain uses TRBV30 with TRBJ1-1, with 9 bases identical to TRBD1. The trim removed 4 bases at V and 5 bases at J, leaving 5 bases unmatched. Germline CDR1 reads GTSNPN; CDR2 reads SVGIG (reference sequence). The CDR3 is made up of 13 amino acids. CDR3 nucleotide sequence: TGTGCCTGGAACAGGGGGCGGGGAACTGAAGCTTTCTTT. It specifies CAWNRGRGTEAFF. The variable domain in full, with the rest retrieved from reference TRBV30 and TRBJ1-1, is SQTIHQWPATLVQPVGSPLSLECTVEGTSNPNLYWYRQAAGRGLQLLFYSVGIGQISSEVPQNLSASRPQDRQFILSSKKLLLSDSGFYLCAWNRGRGTEAFFGQGTRLTVV.

The chain carries TRBV7-2 and TRBJ2-2; D call uncertain. CDR1 and CDR2 (germline): SGHTA, FQGNSA. CDR3 length: 15 residues. The V end lost 6 bases, the J end lost 4 bases, and 15 bases lay between the germline ends. CDR3 loop: CASSPDNNPTGELFF. The CDR3 nucleotides read TGTGCCAGCAGTCCCGACAATAACCCCACCGGGGAGCTGTTTTTT.

This clone occurred a few times. V and J are TRBV28 and TRBJ2-2; 9 bases fit TRBD1. The CDR3 totals 15 residues. V was clipped by 6 bases and J by 5 bases; unmatched bases: 7. The germline CDR1 and CDR2 sequences are MDHEN and SYDVKM. DNA for the CDR3: TGTGCCAGCAGCCCTGGGACAGGGTTTACCGGGGAGCTGTTTTTT. This encodes CASSPGTGFTGELFF.

This clone was seen only a few times. The gene calls are TRBV11-2 and TRBJ2-7; D remains unclear. With 5 bases removed from V and 0 bases from J, the gap between germline ends came to 5 bases. Per the germline V gene, CDR1 is SGHAT and CDR2 is FQNNGV. The CDR3 runs 12 residues. The CDR3 DNA is TGTGCCAGCAGCCCCGTCTCCTACGAGCAGTACTTC. Its translation is CASSPVSYEQYF.